Below are 29 T cell receptor beta chains sequenced from a single sample in a study of CD8 T cells in Susac syndrome. Random hexamers were used to reverse transcribe the RNA input (about 0.45 to 1 ug). TCRdb reprocessed the immunoSEQ multiplex PCR reads with MiXCR, giving one entry per CDR3 protein. The sample holds about 200,000 distinct CDR3 sequences; over 75% are singletons and the top ten take about 0.1%. Sample: CD4+ T cells from PBMCs. The receptors stem from a human donor with Susac syndrome.

The chain links TRBV27 to TRBJ1-2; no firm D call. Deletions cut 3 bases from V and 2 bases from J, with 7 bases between. CDR3 length equals 13 residues. The germline gives CDR1 MNHEY, CDR2 SMNVEV (reference sequence). CDR3: CASSFNRNYGYTF. DNA of the CDR3: TGTGCCAGCAGTTTTAACAGAAACTATGGCTACACCTTC.

The chain has TRBV7-9 and TRBJ2-5, with a weak D call TRBD2 (7 bases). V was cut by 4 bases and J by 5 bases, with 14 bases left in between. This CDR3 has 14 residues. The germline gives CDR1 SEHNR, CDR2 FQNEAQ (reference sequence). This chain's CDR3 is CASSSGGPEETQYF. The CDR3 nucleotides are TGTGCCAGCAGCTCCGGGGGGCCTGAGGAGACCCAGTACTTC.

The chain links TRBV2 to TRBJ1-3; D is ambiguous. Germline loops: CDR1 SNHLY, CDR2 FYNNEI. This CDR3 region has 15 residues. V was clipped by 3 bases and J by 0 bases, with 9 bases between them. For the CDR3, the DNA is TGTGCCAGCAGTGATCGGAGTTTCTCTGGAAACACCATATATTTT. Its protein product is CASSDRSFSGNTIYF.

This clonotype was found once. The V gene is TRBV4-2, the J gene TRBJ2-1, with D possibly being TRBD1 or TRBD2 (5 bases each). The CDR3 extends over 16 amino acids. V was shortened by 0 bases and J by 4 bases, with 13 bases between the two germline ends. Per the germline V gene, CDR1 is LGHNA and CDR2 is YNFKEQ. For the CDR3, the DNA is TGTGCCAGCAGCCAAGAAGGCCGGGACCGATACAATGAGCAGTTCTTC. As protein: CASSQEGRDRYNEQFF.

The chain links TRBV4-1 to TRBJ2-1; D might be TRBD2 (5 bases). Per germline, CDR1 MGHRA and CDR2 YSYEKL. The length of the CDR3 is 15 residues. The V gene lost 3 bases and the J gene lost 0 bases, with 9 bases spanning the gap. DNA of the CDR3: TGCGCCAGCAGCCAGCAGCGGAGCTCCTACAATGAGCAGTTCTTC. Amino acid sequence: CASSQQRSSYNEQFF.

This chain uses TRBV13 with TRBJ2-1; unclear D gene. V lost 6 bases and J 4 bases, leaving 19 bases between the germline ends. The CDR3 contains 16 residues. Germline CDR1 reads PRHDT; CDR2 reads FYEKMQ (reference sequence). CDR3 sequence (DNA): TGTGCCAGCAGATCAGGAGTTATAATGCTATACAATGAGCAGTTCTTC. As protein: CASRSGVIMLYNEQFF.

The chain uses TRBV15 and TRBJ2-7, with TRBD2 matching 9 bases. CDR1 is LNHNV, CDR2 YYDKDF, per germline (reference sequence). V dropped 2 bases and J dropped 2; count of bases not matched to a gene: 4. The CDR3 length is 15 residues. The CDR3 bases are TGTGCCACCAGCAGAATAGCGGGAGCAACCTACGAGCAGTACTTC. Protein product: CATSRIAGATYEQYF.

The chain couples TRBV29-1 to TRBJ2-1; the D is unclear. There are 14 residues in the CDR3. V lost 6 bases, J lost 0 bases, and 12 bases lay in between. Germline CDR1 is SQVTM and CDR2 is ANQGSEA. The CDR3 protein is CSVIQLSSYNEQFF. DNA for the CDR3: TGCAGCGTCATACAGCTGAGCTCCTACAATGAGCAGTTCTTC.

The V gene is TRBV20-1, the J gene TRBJ2-3; the D call may be TRBD1 or TRBD2 (6 bases each). The CDR3 is 20 amino acids. V lost 0 bases to trimming and J lost 4 bases, with 29 bases between them. Germline CDR1 DFQATT, CDR2 SNEGSKA (reference sequence). As DNA, the CDR3 is TGCAGTGCTAGAGATTGGGGGGCTGGACCAGCAAATAAACCTTCAGATACGCAGTATTTT. This sequence encodes CSARDWGAGPANKPSDTQYF.

CDR3 sequence (DNA): TGTGCCAGCAGTGAACCCTTAGGGAGGAATGAGCAGTTCTTC. Protein product: CASSEPLGRNEQFF. V is TRBV2 and J is TRBJ2-1; possibly TRBD2 for D (6 bases). Per germline, CDR1 SNHLY and CDR2 FYNNEI. The CDR3 consists of 14 residues. The germline V and J ends were trimmed by 2 bases and 7 bases, with 12 bases remaining between them.

The chain couples TRBV11-3 to TRBJ2-5; D might be TRBD1 (6 bases). CDR1 is SGHNT and CDR2 is YENEEA in the germline V gene. This CDR3 spans 14 amino acids. Trimming pared 5 bases from V and 7 bases from J, leaving 17 bases between. The CDR3 sequence is CASSPTDSHRTQYF. CDR3 nucleotide sequence: TGTGCCAGCAGCCCTACGGACAGTCACAGGACCCAGTACTTC.

V is TRBV20-1 and J is TRBJ2-5; 7 bases align to TRBD1. Trimming removed 0 bases from V and 3 bases from J; junction bases left unmatched: 7. Germline CDR1 DFQATT, CDR2 SNEGSKA (reference sequence). The CDR3 loop spans 15 amino acids. The DNA for the CDR3 is TGCAGTGCTAGAGATCTACGGGACAGAAAAGAGACCCAGTACTTC. Translated: CSARDLRDRKETQYF.

The rearrangement uses TRBV4-1 and TRBJ2-7, with 7 bases aligning to TRBD1. V shed 4 bases and J 1 base; nucleotides not matched to a gene: 7. This CDR3 is 15 amino acids long. CDR1 is MGHRA and CDR2 is YSYEKL in the germline V gene. Here the CDR3 DNA reads TGCGCCAGCAGCCTACATGACAGGGATTCCTACGAGCAGTACTTC. As protein: CASSLHDRDSYEQYF.

This chain joins TRBV6-5 and TRBJ2-3, with a possible D match to TRBD2 (6 bases). The CDR3 runs to 13 residues. V dropped 2 bases and J dropped 5 bases, with 8 bases sitting between them. CDR1 and CDR2 (germline): MNHEY, SVGAGI. Written as DNA, the CDR3 is TGTGCCAGCAGTTACGGAGGGGAAGATACGCAGTATTTT. It translates to CASSYGGEDTQYF.

The V gene is TRBV20-1, the J gene TRBJ1-5; a weak D match, TRBD1 (5 bases). This CDR3 has 14 residues. The V gene's germline CDR1 is DFQATT and CDR2 SNEGSKA (reference sequence). Trimming shortened V by 0 bases and J by 6 bases, and 12 bases separated the two germline ends. CDR3 amino acids: CSARDLAQGQPQHF. The DNA for the CDR3 is TGCAGTGCTAGAGATTTGGCCCAGGGTCAGCCCCAGCATTTT.

The chain couples TRBV7-2 to TRBJ2-7; no firm D call. CDR1 and CDR2 from the germline V gene are SGHTA and FQGNSA. This CDR3 comprises 12 residues. V dropped 4 bases and J dropped 2 bases, with 6 bases sitting between them. CDR3 amino acids: CASSWTPYEQYF. The DNA of the CDR3 is TGTGCCAGCAGCTGGACCCCCTACGAGCAGTACTTC.

The V gene is TRBV9, the J gene TRBJ1-4, with TRBD1 matching over 8 bases. The CDR3 contains 15 residues. Germline V gene data show CDR1 as SGDLS and CDR2 as YYNGEE. V was clipped by 7 bases and J by 7 bases; unmatched bases: 12. The CDR3 bases are TGTGCCAGCTCCACTAGAGGGACAGGTAGTGAAAAACTGTTTTTT. It is translated as CASSTRGTGSEKLFF.

This clonotype was counted once. This chain connects TRBV29-1 to TRBJ1-1; D is possibly TRBD1 (5 bases). The V and J ends lost 4 bases and 8 bases respectively, with 23 bases between them. The CDR3 totals 15 residues. Germline-derived CDR1 and CDR2 are SQVTM and ANQGSEA. CDR3 loop: CSVVGGMTNTVEAFF. CDR3 nucleotides: TGCAGCGTTGTGGGGGGAATGACAAACACTGTGGAAGCTTTCTTT.

The chain joins TRBV9 to TRBJ2-5; a weak D match, TRBD2 (5 bases). The V gene's germline CDR1 is SGDLS and CDR2 YYNGEE. Trimming cost V 4 bases and J 5 bases, with 12 bases left between them. CDR3 size: 13 residues. CDR3 in DNA: TGTGCCAGCAGCCCCCGGACTGTGGAGACCCAGTACTTC. Its protein is CASSPRTVETQYF.

V usage is TRBV11-3 and J usage is TRBJ2-1, with a weak D call TRBD2 (5 bases). CDR1 SGHNT and CDR2 YENEEA come from the germline V gene. V was trimmed by 1 base and J by 8 bases, leaving 21 bases between them. CDR3 length: 17 residues. CDR3 loop: CASSLAPESEGVYEQFF. The CDR3 nucleotides are TGTGCCAGCAGCTTAGCCCCAGAAAGCGAGGGAGTATATGAGCAGTTCTTC.

V gene TRBV4-1 combines with J gene TRBJ1-5; the D is unclear. With 6 bases removed from V and 4 bases from J, the gap between germline ends came to 16 bases. Germline CDR1 MGHRA, CDR2 YSYEKL. The CDR3 length is 15 residues. The CDR3 DNA reads as TGCGCCAGCAGGCCTGATGGACGTAAGAATCAGCCCCAGCATTTT. Amino acids: CASRPDGRKNQPQHF.

The V and J genes are TRBV3-1 and TRBJ2-3, with TRBD2 matching over 8 bases. V lost 1 base to trimming and J lost 4 bases; unmatched junction nucleotides: 10. CDR3 size: 17 residues. Germline values: CDR1 LGHDT, CDR2 YNNKEL (reference sequence). The CDR3 DNA is TGTGCCAGCAGCCAAGGATTGGACGCGGGAGGCGCAGATACGCAGTATTTT. Amino acid sequence: CASSQGLDAGGADTQYF.

The chain has TRBV20-1 and TRBJ2-1, with TRBD2 as a possible D gene (6 bases). V lost 0 bases and J 5 bases, leaving 11 bases between the germline ends. Germline V gives CDR1 DFQATT, CDR2 SNEGSKA (reference sequence). The CDR3 has 14 residues. Here the CDR3 DNA reads TGCAGTGCTAGAGACCAGGGAGGCAACAATGAGCAGTTCTTC. Translated, it gives CSARDQGGNNEQFF.

The gene calls are TRBV6-1 and TRBJ2-5; D call uncertain. V shed 2 bases and J shed 0 bases, with 7 bases lying between them. Germline loops: CDR1 MNHNS, CDR2 SASEGT. There are 14 residues in the CDR3. The CDR3 sequence is CASSERHYQETQYF. Here the CDR3 DNA reads TGTGCCAGCAGTGAAAGGCACTACCAAGAGACCCAGTACTTC.

A few counts support this clonotype. The chain uses TRBV6-1 and TRBJ1-2; D is possibly TRBD1 (5 bases). V lost 8 bases, J lost 2 bases, and 12 bases lay in between. CDR1 is MNHNS, CDR2 SASEGT, per germline. The CDR3 loop spans 13 amino acids. In nucleotides, the CDR3 is TGTGCCAGCCGTCCGACAGTAAACTATGGCTACACCTTC. Its protein product is CASRPTVNYGYTF.

This clonotype is a singleton in its sample. This chain's CDR3 is CASSYLAATDTQYF. In DNA form, the CDR3 reads TGTGCCAGCAGTTACCTAGCGGCCACAGATACGCAGTATTTT. The V call is TRBV6-5, the J call TRBJ2-3, with 7 nucleotides matching TRBD2. Germline V gives CDR1 MNHEY, CDR2 SVGAGI. The CDR3 runs 14 residues. The J segment lost 2 bases and the V segment lost 2 bases, leaving 1 base of the junction unmatched.

This sequence joins TRBV28 and TRBJ1-2; D remains ambiguous. Trimming removed 5 bases from V and 13 bases from J, with 17 bases in between. Germline-derived CDR1 and CDR2 are MDHEN and SYDVKM. The CDR3 totals 12 residues. CDR3 protein: CASSRVLGSGTF. DNA of the CDR3: TGTGCCAGCAGTCGGGTCTTAGGGAGTGGCACCTTC.

The rearrangement joins TRBV3-1 to TRBJ1-5, with D unresolved. V lost 0 bases and J 2 bases, leaving 11 bases between the germline ends. Germline V CDR1 and CDR2: LGHDT, YNNKEL (reference sequence). There are 16 residues in the CDR3. CDR3 amino acids: CASSQDSSAGNQPQHF. CDR3 in DNA: TGTGCCAGCAGCCAAGATAGTTCGGCAGGCAATCAGCCCCAGCATTTT.

This chain links TRBV6-4 with TRBJ1-1; 7 bases are a match to TRBD1. CDR1 MRHNA and CDR2 SNTAGT come from the germline V gene. Trimming removed 5 bases from V and 3 bases from J; junction bases left unmatched: 9. The CDR3 extends over 15 amino acids. The DNA for the CDR3 is TGTGCCAGCAGTCCGCCCGGGACAGAAGACACTGAAGCTTTCTTT. Its protein product is CASSPPGTEDTEAFF.